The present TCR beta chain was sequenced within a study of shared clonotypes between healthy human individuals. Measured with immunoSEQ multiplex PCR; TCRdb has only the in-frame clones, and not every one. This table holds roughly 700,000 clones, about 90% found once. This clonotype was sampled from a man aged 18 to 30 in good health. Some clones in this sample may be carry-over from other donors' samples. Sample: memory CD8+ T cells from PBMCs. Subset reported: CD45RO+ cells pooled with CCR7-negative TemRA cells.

CDR3 sequence: CASSSPGRNQPQHF. CDR3 nucleotide sequence: TGTGCCAGCAGTTCCCCGGGGCGGAATCAGCCCCAGCATTTT. The chain links TRBV2 to TRBJ1-5; perhaps TRBD1 as D (5 bases). Trimming stripped 5 bases from V and 4 bases from J, with 12 bases between. Germline loops: CDR1 SNHLY, CDR2 FYNNEI. This CDR3 region has 14 residues.